This entry lists 8 T cell receptor beta chains sequenced from one sample in a study of cytomegalovirus exposure and HLA in healthy donors (dated by TCRdb to about 2017). Libraries were made using the immunoSEQ multiplex PCR assay. For the multiplex PCR, a mixture combining 60 forward primers for TCR Vbeta segments and 13 reverse primers for TCR Jbeta segments was used. TCRdb holds this immuneACCESS table with in-frame rearrangements only. Some clones are missing; in checked studies, unresolved V genes explain under half, and the rest has no known cause. This sample has some 130,000 clones in its table, and 77% of those were observed once. The ten largest account for over 2% of the sample. Sequencing used PBMCs. The receptor source for this set is a young man in good health and CMV-seronegative.

The chain couples TRBV15 to TRBJ1-4; 7 bases map to TRBD1. Germline V gives CDR1 LNHNV, CDR2 YYDKDF (reference sequence). V dropped 2 bases and J dropped 0; count of bases not matched to a gene: 3. The CDR3 extends over 16 amino acids. This chain's CDR3 is CATSRYTGATNEKLFF. CDR3 coding DNA: TGTGCCACCAGCAGATACACAGGGGCAACTAATGAAAAACTGTTTTTT. Complete variable domain (other parts from reference TRBV15 and TRBJ1-4): DAMVIQNPRYQVTQFGKPVTLSCSQTLNHNVMYWYQQKSSQAPKLLFHYYDKDFNNEADTPDNFQSRRPNTSFCFLDIRSPGLGDTAMYLCATSRYTGATNEKLFFGSGTQLSVL.

This chain joins TRBV5-5 and TRBJ2-7, with 11 bases matching TRBD1. Germline assignment: CDR1 SGHKS and CDR2 YYEKEE (reference sequence). The V and J ends lost 2 bases and 2 bases, in that order; junction bases with no gene match: 3. The length of the CDR3 is 15 residues. The CDR3 loop reads CASSFGTGGTYEQYF. CDR3 bases: TGTGCCAGCAGCTTCGGGACAGGGGGAACCTACGAGCAGTACTTC.

This chain joins TRBV7-3 and TRBJ2-1; 14 bases align to TRBD2. The CDR3 sequence is 16 residues long. J lost 7 bases, V lost 1 base, and 3 bases had no gene match. Per germline, CDR1 SGHTA and CDR2 FQGTGA. The CDR3 region is CASSLSGTSGRNEQFF. The CDR3 DNA sequence: TGTGCCAGCAGCTTAAGTGGGACTAGCGGGAGAAATGAGCAGTTCTTC.

The CDR3 loop is CASSLQGANTGELFF. Here the CDR3 DNA reads TGTGCCAGCAGCTTACAGGGGGCCAACACCGGGGAGCTGTTTTTT. V gene TRBV7-2 combines with J gene TRBJ2-2; the match to TRBD1 covers 8 bases. The CDR3 contains 15 residues. The V segment lost 2 bases and the J segment 2 bases; nucleotides outside the gene matches: 1. Per the germline V gene, CDR1 is SGHTA and CDR2 is FQGNSA.

This clone was counted a few times. The chain carries TRBV9 and TRBJ1-3; D uncertain. This CDR3 region has 19 residues. Germline V lookup: CDR1 SGDLS, CDR2 YYNGEE. V was clipped by 0 bases and J by 0 bases, with 19 bases between them. CDR3: CASSVGPRQSAFSGNTIYF. The CDR3 DNA is TGTGCCAGCAGCGTAGGTCCCCGACAAAGTGCATTCTCTGGAAACACCATATATTTT.

V usage is TRBV18 and J usage is TRBJ2-3; 9 bases are shared with TRBD1. Germline loops: CDR1 KGHSH, CDR2 LQKENI. CDR3 length equals 15 residues. V shed 0 bases and J 3 bases; nucleotides not matched to a gene: 1. The CDR3 DNA reads TGTGCCAGCTCACCACCGGGACAGGGAACAGATACGCAGTATTTT. Protein: CASSPPGQGTDTQYF.

Remarks on this clone: At one boundary the junction diverges from the germline segment, which might be a read error. CDR3 DNA: TGTGCCAGCAGCTTAGCAGGGGGACTTCCGAACTCTGAAGCTTTCTTT. Translation: CASSLAGGLPNSEAFF. V gene TRBV11-2 combines with J gene TRBJ1-1; 7 nucleotides line up with TRBD1. In germline, CDR1 is SGHAT, CDR2 FQNNGV. CDR3 length equals 16 residues.

V and J are TRBV6-4 and TRBJ2-2, with TRBD2 as a possible D gene (5 bases). The ends were cut back, 0 bases at V and 5 bases at J, with 7 bases in the middle. The germline CDR1 and CDR2 sequences are MRHNA and SNTAGT. The CDR3 has 14 amino acids. The CDR3 DNA follows: TGTGCCAGCAGTGACTCCCCGGGGACCGGGGAGCTGTTTTTT. Protein: CASSDSPGTGELFF.